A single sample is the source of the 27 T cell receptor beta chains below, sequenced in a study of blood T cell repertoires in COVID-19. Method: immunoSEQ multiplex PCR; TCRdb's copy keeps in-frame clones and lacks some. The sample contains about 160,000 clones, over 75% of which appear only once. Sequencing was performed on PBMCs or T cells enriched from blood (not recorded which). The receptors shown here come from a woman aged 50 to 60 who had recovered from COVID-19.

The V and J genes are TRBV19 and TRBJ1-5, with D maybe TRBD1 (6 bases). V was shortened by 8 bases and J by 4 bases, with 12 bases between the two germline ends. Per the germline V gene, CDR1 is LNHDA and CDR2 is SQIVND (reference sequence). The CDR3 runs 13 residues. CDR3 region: CASSVRGNQPQHF. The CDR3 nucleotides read TGTGCCAGTTCGGTAAGGGGGAATCAGCCCCAGCATTTT.

The CDR3 DNA reads TGTGCCAGCAGCCCCGCCGGGAGCAATCAGCCCCAGCATTTT. Protein: CASSPAGSNQPQHF. The chain links TRBV11-3 to TRBJ1-5; D gene ambiguous. The CDR3 is 14 amino acids. V lost 5 bases and J 1 base, leaving 9 bases between the germline ends. CDR1 is SGHNT and CDR2 is YENEEA in the germline V gene.

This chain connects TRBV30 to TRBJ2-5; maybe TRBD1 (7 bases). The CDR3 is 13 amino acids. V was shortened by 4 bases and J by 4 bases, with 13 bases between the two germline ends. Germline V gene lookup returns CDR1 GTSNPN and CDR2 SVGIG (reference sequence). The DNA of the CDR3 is TGTGCCTGGACCGCAGGGGGAGGAGAGACCCAGTACTTC. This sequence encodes CAWTAGGGETQYF.

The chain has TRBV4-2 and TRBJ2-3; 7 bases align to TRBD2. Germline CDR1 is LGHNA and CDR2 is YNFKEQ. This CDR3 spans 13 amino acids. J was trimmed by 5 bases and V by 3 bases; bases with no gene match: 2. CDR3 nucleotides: TGTGCCAGCAGCCAGGCTAGCGGAGATACGCAGTATTTT. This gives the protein CASSQASGDTQYF.

The CDR3 spells CASSLSGGVGYTF. As DNA, the CDR3 is TGTGCCAGCAGCTTATCAGGGGGAGTCGGCTACACCTTC. The J gene is TRBJ1-2, the V gene TRBV7-9; 7 nucleotides align to TRBD1. The CDR3 consists of 13 residues. In germline, CDR1 is SEHNR, CDR2 FQNEAQ (reference sequence). With V trimmed by 2 bases and J by 8 bases, 5 bases remained unmatched. Supplemented by reference TRBV7-9 and TRBJ1-2, the full variable domain reads DTGVSQNPRHKITKRGQNVTFRCDPISEHNRLYWYRQTLGQGPEFLTYFQNEAQLEKSRLLSDRFSAERPKGSFSTLEIQRTEQGDSAMYLCASSLSGGVGYTFGSGTRLTVV.

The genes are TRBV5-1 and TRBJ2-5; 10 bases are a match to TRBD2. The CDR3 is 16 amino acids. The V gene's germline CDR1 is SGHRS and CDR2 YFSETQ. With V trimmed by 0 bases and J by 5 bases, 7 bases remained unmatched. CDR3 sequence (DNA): TGCGCCAGCAGCTTGGCACCTAGCGGGGGTGGGGAGACCCAGTACTTC. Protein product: CASSLAPSGGGETQYF.

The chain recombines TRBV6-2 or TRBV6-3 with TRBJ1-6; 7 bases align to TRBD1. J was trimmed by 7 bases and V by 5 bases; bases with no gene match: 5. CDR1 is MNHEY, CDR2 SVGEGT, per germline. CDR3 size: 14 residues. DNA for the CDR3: TGTGCCAGCAGTCAGACAGGGACGAATTCACCCCTCCACTTT. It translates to CASSQTGTNSPLHF.

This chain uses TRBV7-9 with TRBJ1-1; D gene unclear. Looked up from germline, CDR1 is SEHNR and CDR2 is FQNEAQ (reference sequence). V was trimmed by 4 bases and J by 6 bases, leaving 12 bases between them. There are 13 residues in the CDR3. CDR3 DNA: TGTGCCAGCAGCTCGACAACACAGCCTGAAGCTTTCTTT. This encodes CASSSTTQPEAFF.

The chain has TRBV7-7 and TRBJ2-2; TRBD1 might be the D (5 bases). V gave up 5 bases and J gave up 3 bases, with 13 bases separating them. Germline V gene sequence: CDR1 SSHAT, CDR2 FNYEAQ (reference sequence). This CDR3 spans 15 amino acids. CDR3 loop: CASSPTDTDTGELFF. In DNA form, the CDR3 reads TGTGCCAGCAGCCCTACGGACACCGACACCGGGGAGCTGTTTTTT.

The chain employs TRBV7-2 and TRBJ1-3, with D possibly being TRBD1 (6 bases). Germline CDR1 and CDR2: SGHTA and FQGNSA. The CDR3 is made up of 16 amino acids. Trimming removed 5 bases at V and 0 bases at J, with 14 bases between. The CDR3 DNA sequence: TGTGCCAGCAGCCCGTTAGGGGGGGACTCTGGAAACACCATATATTTT. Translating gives CASSPLGGDSGNTIYF.

The CDR3 reads CASSSGDLANEKLFF. The CDR3 region has the DNA TGTGCCAGCAGCTCGGGGGACCTGGCTAATGAAAAACTGTTTTTT. V and J are TRBV7-9 and TRBJ1-4; tentatively, D is TRBD1 (5 bases). The CDR3 length is 15 residues. V was pared by 4 bases and J by 3 bases, with 12 bases between. Germline V gene lookup returns CDR1 SEHNR and CDR2 FQNEAQ (reference sequence). The whole variable domain, remainder taken from reference TRBV7-9 and TRBJ1-4, is DTGVSQNPRHKITKRGQNVTFRCDPISEHNRLYWYRQTLGQGPEFLTYFQNEAQLEKSRLLSDRFSAERPKGSFSTLEIQRTEQGDSAMYLCASSSGDLANEKLFFGSGTQLSVL.

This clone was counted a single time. CDR3 bases: TGTGCCAGCAGTCCCCCGGACAGCTCCTATAATTCACCCCTCCACTTT. It codes for CASSPPDSSYNSPLHF. J is TRBJ1-6 and V is TRBV25-1; possible D gene TRBD1, 6 bases. Germline V gene data show CDR1 as MGHDK and CDR2 as SYGVNS. The CDR3 contains 16 residues. The V end lost 5 bases, the J end lost 0 bases, and 11 bases lay between the germline ends.

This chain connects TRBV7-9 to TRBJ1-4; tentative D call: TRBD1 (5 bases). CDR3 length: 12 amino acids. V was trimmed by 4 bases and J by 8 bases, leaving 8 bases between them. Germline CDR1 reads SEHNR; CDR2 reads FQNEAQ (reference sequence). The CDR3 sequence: CASSSGEEKLFF. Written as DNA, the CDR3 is TGTGCCAGCAGCTCGGGGGAGGAAAAACTGTTTTTT.

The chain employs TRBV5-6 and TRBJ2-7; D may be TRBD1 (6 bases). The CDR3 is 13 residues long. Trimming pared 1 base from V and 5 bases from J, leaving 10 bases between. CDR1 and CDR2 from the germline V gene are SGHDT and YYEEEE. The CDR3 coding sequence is TGTGCCAGCAGCTTGACAGGGACCGACGAGCAGTACTTC. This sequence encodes CASSLTGTDEQYF. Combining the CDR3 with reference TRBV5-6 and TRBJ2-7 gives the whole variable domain DAGVTQSPTHLIKTRGQQVTLRCSPKSGHDTVSWYQQALGQGPQFIFQYYEEEERQRGNFPDRFSGHQFPNYSSELNVNALLLGDSALYLCASSLTGTDEQYFGPGTRLTVT.

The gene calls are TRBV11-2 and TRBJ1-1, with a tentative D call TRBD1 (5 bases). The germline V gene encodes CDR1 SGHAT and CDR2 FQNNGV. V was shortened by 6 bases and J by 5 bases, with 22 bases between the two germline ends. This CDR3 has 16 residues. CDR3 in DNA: TGTGCCAGCAGACCAACCCAGGGCAGCGTGGGGACTGAAGCTTTCTTT. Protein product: CASRPTQGSVGTEAFF.

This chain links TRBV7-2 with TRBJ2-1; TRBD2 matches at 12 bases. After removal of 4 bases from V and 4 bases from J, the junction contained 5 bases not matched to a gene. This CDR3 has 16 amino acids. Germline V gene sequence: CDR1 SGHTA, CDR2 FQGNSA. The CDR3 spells CASSSPSGGGYNEQFF. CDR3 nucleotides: TGTGCCAGCAGCTCCCCTAGCGGGGGGGGATACAATGAGCAGTTCTTC.

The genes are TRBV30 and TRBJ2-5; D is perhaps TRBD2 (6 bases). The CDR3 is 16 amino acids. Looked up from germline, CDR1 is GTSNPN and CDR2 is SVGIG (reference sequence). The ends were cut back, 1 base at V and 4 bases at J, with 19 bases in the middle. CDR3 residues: CAWSATRGGVGETQYF. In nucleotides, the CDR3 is TGTGCCTGGAGTGCCACACGGGGCGGGGTTGGAGAGACCCAGTACTTC. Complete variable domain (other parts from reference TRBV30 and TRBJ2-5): SQTIHQWPATLVQPVGSPLSLECTVEGTSNPNLYWYRQAAGRGLQLLFYSVGIGQISSEVPQNLSASRPQDRQFILSSKKLLLSDSGFYLCAWSATRGGVGETQYFGPGTRLLVL.

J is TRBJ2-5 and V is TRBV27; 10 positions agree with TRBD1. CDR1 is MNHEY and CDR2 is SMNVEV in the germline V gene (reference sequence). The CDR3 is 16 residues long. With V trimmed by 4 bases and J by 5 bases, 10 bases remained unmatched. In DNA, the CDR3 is TGTGCCAGCAGTTCCCGCTCGACAGGGGGCGTGGAGACCCAGTACTTC. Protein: CASSSRSTGGVETQYF.

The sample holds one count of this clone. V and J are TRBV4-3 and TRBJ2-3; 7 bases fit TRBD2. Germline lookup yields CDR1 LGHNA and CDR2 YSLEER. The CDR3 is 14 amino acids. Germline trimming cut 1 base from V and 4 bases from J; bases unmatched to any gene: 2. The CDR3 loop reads CASSQGTRADTQYF. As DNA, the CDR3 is TGCGCCAGCAGCCAAGGGACTAGAGCAGATACGCAGTATTTT.

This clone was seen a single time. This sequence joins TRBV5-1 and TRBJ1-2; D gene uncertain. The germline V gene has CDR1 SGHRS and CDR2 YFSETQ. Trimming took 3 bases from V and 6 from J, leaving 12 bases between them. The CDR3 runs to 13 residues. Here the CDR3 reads CASSYGRVDGYTF. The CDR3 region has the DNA TGCGCCAGCAGCTATGGGAGGGTGGATGGCTACACCTTC.

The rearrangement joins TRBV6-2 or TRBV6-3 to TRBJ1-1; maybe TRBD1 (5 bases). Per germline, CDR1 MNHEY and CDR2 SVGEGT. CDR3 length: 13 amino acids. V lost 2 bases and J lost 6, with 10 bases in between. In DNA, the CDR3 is TGTGCCAGCAGTTACGGGGGGGTCTCTGAAGCTTTCTTT. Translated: CASSYGGVSEAFF.

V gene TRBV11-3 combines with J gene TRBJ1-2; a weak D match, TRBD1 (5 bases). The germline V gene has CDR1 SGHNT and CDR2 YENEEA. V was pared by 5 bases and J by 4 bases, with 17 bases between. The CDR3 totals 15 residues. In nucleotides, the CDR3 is TGTGCCAGCAGCCTGCGGGGCCGCGTGGGCTATGGCTACACCTTC. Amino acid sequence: CASSLRGRVGYGYTF.

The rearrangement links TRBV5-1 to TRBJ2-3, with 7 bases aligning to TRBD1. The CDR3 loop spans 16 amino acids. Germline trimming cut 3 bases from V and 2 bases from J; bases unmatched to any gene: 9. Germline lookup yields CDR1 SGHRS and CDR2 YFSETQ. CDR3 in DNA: TGCGCCAGCAGCTCAACTTCGACAGGGATCACAGATACGCAGTATTTT. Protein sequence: CASSSTSTGITDTQYF.

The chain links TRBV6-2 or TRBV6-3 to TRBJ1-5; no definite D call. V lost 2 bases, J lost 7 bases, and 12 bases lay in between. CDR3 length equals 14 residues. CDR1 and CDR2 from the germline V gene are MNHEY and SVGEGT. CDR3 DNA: TGTGCCAGCAGTTACGCGGGGATTGTGCAGCCCCAGCATTTT. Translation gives CASSYAGIVQPQHF.

The CDR3 DNA sequence: TGTGCCTGGACCGGACTAGCGGGGTCCGGGGAGCTGTTTTTT. This encodes CAWTGLAGSGELFF. The chain combines TRBV30 with TRBJ2-2, with TRBD2 matching 12 bases. The CDR3 runs to 14 residues. Germline V CDR1 and CDR2: GTSNPN, SVGIG (reference sequence). The J segment lost 6 bases and the V segment lost 4 bases, leaving 3 bases of the junction unmatched. Looking up the rest from reference TRBV30 and TRBJ2-2 gives the full variable domain: SQTIHQWPATLVQPVGSPLSLECTVEGTSNPNLYWYRQAAGRGLQLLFYSVGIGQISSEVPQNLSASRPQDRQFILSSKKLLLSDSGFYLCAWTGLAGSGELFFGEGSRLTVL.

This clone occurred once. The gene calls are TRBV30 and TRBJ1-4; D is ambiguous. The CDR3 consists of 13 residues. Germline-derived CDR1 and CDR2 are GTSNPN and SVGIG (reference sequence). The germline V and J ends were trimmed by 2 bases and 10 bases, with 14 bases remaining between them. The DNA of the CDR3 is TGTGCCTGGAGTAACGGGTTAAGCGCAAAACTGTTTTTT. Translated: CAWSNGLSAKLFF.

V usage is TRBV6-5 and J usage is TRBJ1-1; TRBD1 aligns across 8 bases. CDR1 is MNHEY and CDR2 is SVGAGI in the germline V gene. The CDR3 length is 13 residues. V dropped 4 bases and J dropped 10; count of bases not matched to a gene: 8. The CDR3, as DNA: TGTGCCAGCAGTTTGATGCCCACAGGGGGAGCTTTCTTT. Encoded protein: CASSLMPTGGAFF.